These 21 T cell receptor beta chains originate from one sample sequenced in a study of PD-1 blockade in classical Hodgkin lymphoma. As for time point: cycle 4 day 1 (C4D1), after 6 weeks of nivolumab. Patients all relapsed after autologous stem cell transplantation, and there was variation in brentuximab vedotin exposure. Isolation of CD8+ T cells from thawed PBMCs used magnetic negative selection. Measured with immunoSEQ multiplex PCR; TCRdb has only the in-frame clones, and not every one. The table lists 15,000 to 25,000 clones, about 87% of them singletons. Here the sequenced sample was CD8+ T cells from blood, taken before the fourth cycle of nivolumab. The receptors were gathered from a human donor with classical Hodgkin lymphoma.

The chain is built from TRBV2 and TRBJ1-4, with 10 bases that match TRBD1. Germline V CDR1 and CDR2: SNHLY, FYNNEI. This CDR3 is built from 17 residues. The V gene end was trimmed by 8 bases and the J gene end by 8 bases; junction bases not matched to a gene: 17. CDR3 coding DNA: TGTGCCAGCGCCCCTGGAGTAAGACAGGGGGCGAGAGAAAAACTGTTTTTT. The encoded protein is CASAPGVRQGAREKLFF.

V and J are TRBV11-2 and TRBJ2-7; weak D call: TRBD2 (5 bases). V gave up 0 bases and J gave up 0 bases, with 15 bases separating them. This CDR3 comprises 17 residues. Germline V CDR1 and CDR2: SGHAT, FQNNGV. The CDR3 spells CASSLDEKRADSYEQYF. CDR3 coding DNA: TGTGCCAGCAGCTTAGATGAAAAGAGGGCCGACTCCTACGAGCAGTACTTC. Supplemented by reference TRBV11-2 and TRBJ2-7, the full variable domain reads EAGVAQSPRYKIIEKRQSVAFWCNPISGHATLYWYQQILGQGPKLLIQFQNNGVVDDSQLPKDRFSAERLKGVDSTLKIQPAKLEDSAVYLCASSLDEKRADSYEQYFGPGTRLTVT.

This clone turned up a few times. The chain is built from TRBV7-9 and TRBJ1-5; D is possibly TRBD1 (6 bases). Deletions cut 8 bases from V and 1 base from J, with 15 bases between. Germline-derived CDR1 and CDR2 are SEHNR and FQNEAQ (reference sequence). This CDR3 comprises 15 residues. The CDR3 region is CASGRSDSSNQPQHF. For the CDR3, the DNA is TGTGCCAGCGGGCGCTCGGACAGCAGCAATCAGCCCCAGCATTTT.

The V gene is TRBV28, the J gene TRBJ1-3, with D perhaps matching TRBD1 (5 bases). The CDR3 is 17 residues long. Germline-derived CDR1 and CDR2 are MDHEN and SYDVKM. V lost 6 bases and J 0 bases, leaving 18 bases between the germline ends. This CDR3 reads CASRPDRGLISGNTIYF. Here the CDR3 DNA reads TGTGCCAGCAGACCCGACCGGGGGTTGATCTCTGGAAACACCATATATTTT.

The V gene is TRBV27, the J gene TRBJ2-2; 9 nucleotides match TRBD1. Germline V lookup: CDR1 MNHEY, CDR2 SMNVEV (reference sequence). The CDR3 loop spans 14 amino acids. The J segment lost 3 bases and the V segment lost 6 bases, leaving 2 bases of the junction unmatched. This chain's CDR3 is CASRTGGYTGELFF. In DNA, the CDR3 is TGTGCCAGCAGGACAGGGGGATACACCGGGGAGCTGTTTTTT.

This clone has only a few counts. The V gene is TRBV9, the J gene TRBJ2-2; D gene uncertain. Germline loops: CDR1 SGDLS, CDR2 YYNGEE. The CDR3 extends over 12 amino acids. V shed 0 bases and J shed 6 bases, with 3 bases lying between them. For the CDR3, the DNA is TGTGCCAGCAGCGTAGAACCCGGGGAGCTGTTTTTT. Protein product: CASSVEPGELFF.

This sequence joins TRBV5-1 and TRBJ2-7; the D is unclear. The CDR3 extends over 15 amino acids. V gave up 1 base and J gave up 3 bases, with 14 bases separating them. The germline V gene has CDR1 SGHRS and CDR2 YFSETQ. The CDR3 sequence: CASSLKGPWDYEQYF. For the CDR3, the DNA is TGCGCCAGCAGCTTGAAGGGCCCCTGGGACTACGAGCAGTACTTC.

V is TRBV30 and J is TRBJ2-5, with 8 bases fitting TRBD2. The CDR3 covers 15 residues. Trimming at V came to 5 bases and at J to 5 bases, leaving 13 bases not matched to a gene. The germline CDR1 and CDR2 sequences are GTSNPN and SVGIG (reference sequence). The DNA of the CDR3 is TGTGCCTGGGGTTCCCAGGGACTAGTAGGGGAGACCCAGTACTTC. Translation gives CAWGSQGLVGETQYF.

This chain links TRBV19 with TRBJ2-1; D unclear. This CDR3 comprises 13 residues. Germline CDR1 and CDR2: LNHDA and SQIVND (reference sequence). V lost 2 bases to trimming and J lost 0 bases, with 2 bases between them. The CDR3 DNA sequence: TGTGCCAGTAGTATATTCTCCTACAATGAGCAGTTCTTC. Translation: CASSIFSYNEQFF.

The rearrangement uses TRBV9 and TRBJ2-2; no firm D call. The V end lost 4 bases, the J end lost 1 base, and 2 bases lay between the germline ends. The germline gives CDR1 SGDLS, CDR2 YYNGEE. This CDR3 spans 12 amino acids. The CDR3 here is CASSMNTGELFF. For the CDR3, the DNA is TGTGCCAGCAGCATGAACACCGGGGAGCTGTTTTTT.

In this sample, this clone turned up once. The rearrangement joins TRBV2 to TRBJ2-2, with TRBD2 identical over 7 bases. Per germline, CDR1 SNHLY and CDR2 FYNNEI. Germline trimming cut 4 bases from V and 5 bases from J; bases unmatched to any gene: 10. The CDR3 runs to 16 residues. The CDR3 DNA reads as TGTGCCAGCAGTGGGGTGATCGGGAGGCGGACCGGGGAGCTGTTTTTT. Protein sequence: CASSGVIGRRTGELFF.

The chain is built from TRBV9 and TRBJ2-2; D remains ambiguous. This CDR3 has 12 residues. Germline V gene sequence: CDR1 SGDLS, CDR2 YYNGEE. The germline V and J ends were trimmed by 1 base and 8 bases, with 6 bases remaining between them. The CDR3 region has the DNA TGTGCCAGCAGCGTACCCCGGGGGGAGCTGTTTTTT. Protein product: CASSVPRGELFF. Full variable domain (rest looked up from reference TRBV9 and TRBJ2-2): DSGVTQTPKHLITATGQRVTLRCSPRSGDLSVYWYQQSLDQGLQFLIQYYNGEERAKGNILERFSAQQFPDLHSELNLSSLELGDSALYFCASSVPRGELFFGEGSRLTVL.

V gene TRBV5-6 combines with J gene TRBJ2-7, with 14 positions matching TRBD2. The CDR3 runs 16 residues. With 2 bases clipped from V and 6 bases from J, the junction kept 7 bases outside the gene matches. CDR1 SGHDT and CDR2 YYEEEE come from the germline V gene. CDR3 protein: CASSLGTSGSLGEQYF. The CDR3 DNA reads as TGTGCCAGCAGCTTAGGGACTAGCGGGAGTTTAGGCGAGCAGTACTTC.

V and J are TRBV27 and TRBJ2-3; 10 bases are a match to TRBD1. The CDR3 contains 13 residues. The V gene's germline CDR1 is MNHEY and CDR2 SMNVEV (reference sequence). CDR3 amino acids: CVSRDRGPDTQYF. The CDR3 nucleotides are TGTGTGAGCCGGGACAGGGGTCCAGATACGCAGTATTTT.

The V gene is TRBV27, the J gene TRBJ2-2; D remains ambiguous. Germline CDR1 and CDR2: MNHEY and SMNVEV (reference sequence). CDR3 length: 12 amino acids. Trimming stripped 5 bases from V and 2 bases from J, with 3 bases between. The CDR3, as DNA: TGTGCCAGCAGTATCAACACCGGGGAGCTGTTTTTT. It is translated as CASSINTGELFF.

This clone appeared a few times. The CDR3 reads CASSQRVGGLRMGTEAFF. The CDR3 DNA follows: TGTGCCAGCAGCCAACGGGTTGGGGGGCTCAGGATGGGGACTGAAGCTTTCTTT. This chain connects TRBV16 to TRBJ1-1, with D maybe TRBD1 (6 bases). The CDR3 has 18 amino acids. V was clipped by 2 bases and J by 5 bases, with 24 bases between them. The germline V gene encodes CDR1 KGHSY and CDR2 FQNENV. Full variable domain (missing parts from reference TRBV16 and TRBJ1-1): GEEVAQTPKHLVRGEGQKAKLYCAPIKGHSYVFWYQQVLKNEFKFLISFQNENVFDETGMPKERFSAKCLPNSPCSLEIQATKLEDSAVYFCASSQRVGGLRMGTEAFFGQGTRLTVV.

The chain recombines TRBV10-3 with TRBJ2-5, with D perhaps assigned TRBD1 or TRBD2 (6 bases each). The CDR3 runs to 17 residues. V lost 3 bases to trimming and J lost 2 bases, with 19 bases between them. Germline V gene data show CDR1 as ENHRY and CDR2 as SYGVKD. This CDR3 reads CAISELVAGDSQETQYF. In nucleotides, the CDR3 is TGTGCCATCAGTGAATTGGTGGCAGGGGACTCTCAAGAGACCCAGTACTTC.

This clone was counted once. This chain links TRBV7-9 with TRBJ1-6, with D possibly matching TRBD1 (5 bases). V lost 5 bases, J lost 7 bases, and 21 bases lay in between. Germline assignment: CDR1 SEHNR and CDR2 FQNEAQ (reference sequence). The CDR3 contains 17 residues. The CDR3 loop is CASSLKTAGTRNSPLHF. The CDR3 DNA reads as TGTGCCAGCAGCCTGAAGACCGCCGGGACTAGAAATTCACCCCTCCACTTT.

This rearrangement joins TRBV25-1 to TRBJ2-2; D ambiguous. V dropped 2 bases and J dropped 6 bases, with 4 bases sitting between them. In germline, CDR1 is MGHDK, CDR2 SYGVNS. The CDR3 runs to 12 residues. The CDR3 is CASSEGSGELFF. The CDR3 coding sequence is TGTGCCAGCAGTGAAGGGTCCGGGGAGCTGTTTTTT.

The chain recombines TRBV5-1 with TRBJ2-1; no clear D gene. V lost 0 bases and J 0 bases, leaving 7 bases between the germline ends. Germline CDR1 and CDR2: SGHRS and YFSETQ. The CDR3 is made up of 15 amino acids. The CDR3 here is CASSLGESSYNEQFF. In nucleotides, the CDR3 is TGCGCCAGCAGCTTGGGGGAAAGCTCCTACAATGAGCAGTTCTTC.

This clone was recorded only once. V is TRBV27 and J is TRBJ2-2, with TRBD2 identical over 7 bases. Germline lookup yields CDR1 MNHEY and CDR2 SMNVEV (reference sequence). V was pared by 5 bases and J by 7 bases, with 13 bases of the junction left unmatched. This CDR3 region has 16 residues. CDR3 protein: CASSPSGGRRNGELFF. The CDR3 DNA is TGTGCCAGCAGTCCCAGTGGCGGGAGAAGGAACGGGGAGCTGTTTTTT.